This T cell receptor beta chain was obtained from a study of T cells expressing NK-cell markers. TCRdb processed the 5' RACE reads again and assigns one entry to each CDR3 protein, with no DNA. The sample table includes 440,000 or so distinct CDR3 sequences. CDR3 length: 14 residues. The germline V gene has CDR1 SGHRS and CDR2 YFSETQ. The clonotype comes from a woman aged 18 to 75 in good health. The genes are TRBV5-1 and TRBJ2-7; the D call from TCRdb, TRBD2, cannot be confirmed without DNA. Sequenced material: blood T cells: a sorted CD56 or NKG2C T cell subset, CD4+ or CD8+ T cells, or bulk PBMC T cells (not recorded which). CDR3 amino acids: CASSFGGLSYEQYF.